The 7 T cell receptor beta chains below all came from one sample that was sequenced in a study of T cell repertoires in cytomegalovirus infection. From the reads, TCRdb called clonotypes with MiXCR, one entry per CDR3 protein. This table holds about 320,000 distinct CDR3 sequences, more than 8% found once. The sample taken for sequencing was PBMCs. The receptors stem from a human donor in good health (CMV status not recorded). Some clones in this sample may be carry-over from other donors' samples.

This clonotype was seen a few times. CDR3 amino acids: CASSMRGARQPQHF. The DNA for the CDR3 is TGTGCCAGTAGTATGAGGGGGGCTCGGCAGCCCCAGCATTTT. This chain joins TRBV19 and TRBJ1-5; the D gene is possibly TRBD1 (6 bases). CDR3 length: 14 amino acids. Germline CDR1 and CDR2: LNHDA and SQIVND (reference sequence). V lost 3 bases and J lost 7, with 13 bases in between.

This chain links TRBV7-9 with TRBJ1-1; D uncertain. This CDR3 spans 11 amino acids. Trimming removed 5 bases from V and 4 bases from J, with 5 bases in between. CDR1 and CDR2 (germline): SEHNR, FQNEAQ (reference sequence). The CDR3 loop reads CASSPITEAFF. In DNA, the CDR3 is TGTGCCAGCAGCCCGATCACTGAAGCTTTCTTT.

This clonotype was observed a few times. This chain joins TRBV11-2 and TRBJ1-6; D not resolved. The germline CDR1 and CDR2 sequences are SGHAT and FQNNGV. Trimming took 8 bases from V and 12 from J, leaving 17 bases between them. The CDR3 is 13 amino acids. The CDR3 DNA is TGTGCCAGCGGCCACCGGAAAGTAGAACCCCTCCACTTT. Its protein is CASGHRKVEPLHF.

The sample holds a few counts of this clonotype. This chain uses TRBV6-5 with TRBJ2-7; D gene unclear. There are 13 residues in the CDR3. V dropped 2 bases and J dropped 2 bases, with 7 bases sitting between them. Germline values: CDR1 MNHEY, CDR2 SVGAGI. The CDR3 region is CASSYPRPYEQYF. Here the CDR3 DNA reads TGTGCCAGCAGTTACCCCCGCCCCTACGAGCAGTACTTC.

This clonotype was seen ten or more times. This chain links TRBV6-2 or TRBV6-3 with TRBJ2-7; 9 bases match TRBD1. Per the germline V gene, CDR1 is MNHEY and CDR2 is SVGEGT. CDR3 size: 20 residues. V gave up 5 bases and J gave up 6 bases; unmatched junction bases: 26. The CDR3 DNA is TGTGCCAGCAGTCCTCATCTAACCGGGACAGGGCCATCCTCAAGCGTCGAGCAGTACTTC. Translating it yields CASSPHLTGTGPSSSVEQYF.

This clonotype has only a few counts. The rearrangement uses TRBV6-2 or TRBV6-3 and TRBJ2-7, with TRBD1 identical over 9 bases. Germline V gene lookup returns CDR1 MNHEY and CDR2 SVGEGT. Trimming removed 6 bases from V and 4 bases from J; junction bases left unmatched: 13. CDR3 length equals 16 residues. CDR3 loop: CASRPRVGQGWYEQYF. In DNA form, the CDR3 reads TGTGCCAGCAGACCGCGGGTGGGACAGGGCTGGTACGAGCAGTACTTC.

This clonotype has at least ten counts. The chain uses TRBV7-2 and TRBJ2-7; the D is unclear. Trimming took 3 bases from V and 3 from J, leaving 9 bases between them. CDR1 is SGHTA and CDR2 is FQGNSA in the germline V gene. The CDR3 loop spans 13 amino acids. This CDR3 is CASSLSPRYEQYF. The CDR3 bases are TGTGCCAGCAGCTTGTCACCCCGCTACGAGCAGTACTTC.